This T cell receptor beta chain was captured by sequencing in a study of blood T cell repertoires in COVID-19. Background on the study: Acute-phase and convalescent COVID-19 samples originated in the United States, Italy and Spain.

Trimming cost V 5 bases and J 0 bases; bases outside gene matches: 11. The CDR3 contains 16 residues. Germline V lookup: CDR1 SGHDT, CDR2 YYEEEE. Original methodology: Nucleated cell number was recorded as an estimate derived from reference gene primer amplification. TCRdb keeps only in-frame clones here, not all; method: immunoSEQ multiplex PCR. V, J and clone size reflect that table, while D and trimming were determined from the DNA. The top ten hold around 8.9% of the sample, which has 200,000 to 250,000 clones, about 79% seen once. The chain is built from TRBV5-6 and TRBJ2-7; 7 bases are shared with TRBD2. Sequenced material: peripheral blood. This sequence originates from a man older than 75 with acute or convalescent COVID-19. CDR3: CASSAAGRATSYEQYF. The CDR3 DNA reads as TGTGCCAGCAGTGCGGCGGGGAGGGCGACCTCCTACGAGCAGTACTTC.